This T cell receptor (beta chain) was profiled in a study of shared clonotypes between healthy human individuals. Study information: Every donor yielded three CD4 naive, three CD4 memory, two CD8 naive and one CD8 memory plate.

Selected positively for CCR7 and CD45RO-negative, naive CD8 cells excluded terminally differentiated effector memory CD45RA+ cells. Concerning this clone itself: Its antigen is unknown.

Study-level points and caveats: Only blood was sampled, and tissue TCR repertoires likely differ from blood ones.

Per the study methods: Filtering differed because ImmunoSEQ produced junction-only sequences that carried no quality scores. TCRdb's copy holds only in-frame clones and misses some; the assay was immunoSEQ multiplex PCR. The V and J calls and clone size were taken over from that table, and D and trimming were inferred from the DNA. Of just over 2,000,000 clones in the sample, about 94% are singletons; the top ten hold around 1.1%. The germline CDR1 and CDR2 sequences are SEHNR and FQNEAQ (reference sequence). V was pared by 5 bases and J by 5 bases, with 7 bases of the junction left unmatched. The CDR3 is 14 amino acids.

The sample taken for sequencing was naive CD8+ T cells sorted from blood. The chain couples TRBV7-9 to TRBJ1-1, with 8 positions matching TRBD1. The TCR sequence derives from a man in his late teens or twenties in good health. The CDR3 nucleotides are TGTGCCAGCAGCGGTAACAGGGGGAGGACTGAAGCTTTCTTT. Residues: CASSGNRGRTEAFF.